This T cell receptor (beta chain) comes out of a study of vaccination effects on CD4 cells after COVID-19. Study context: Post-vaccine specimens arrived a median 72 days past the second dose. Study results and limitations: Cross-reactivity toward common cold coronaviruses was confined to only 1 of 255 vaccine-induced clones in healthy vaccinees. Long after vaccination, the clones induced by infection and by vaccine shrank markedly in size.

Assay used: immunoSEQ multiplex PCR; TCRdb lists only in-frame clones, some missing. The sample yields 30,000 or so clones, 70% to 75% seen once. On roughly day 10 of culture, CD4+ T cells were separated out. Vaccine administered to participants consisted of two doses of either BNT162b2 or mRNA-1273. Recipients of the vaccine had no prior SARS-CoV-2 infection and negative nucleocapsid antibodies. This clone has just a few counts. What it recognizes is unknown. Germline V gene sequence: CDR1 MGHRA, CDR2 YSYEKL. CDR3 length: 15 amino acids. With 5 bases clipped from V and 0 bases from J, the junction kept 7 bases outside the gene matches.

The rearrangement joins TRBV4-1 to TRBJ2-7; 7 nucleotides agree with TRBD1. The TCR sequence derives from a human donor who received a COVID-19 vaccine. The source was CD4+ T cells from PBMCs cultured without peptide, collected after COVID-19 vaccination. The CDR3 sequence: CASSARQGVSYEQYF. Written as DNA, the CDR3 is TGCGCCAGCAGCGCAAGACAGGGTGTCTCCTACGAGCAGTACTTC.